Reported below is one TCR beta chain. Its antigen is unknown. The data originate from a study of shared clonotypes between healthy human individuals. On the study more broadly: Every donor yielded three CD4 naive, three CD4 memory, two CD8 naive and one CD8 memory plate.

The CDR3 runs 14 residues. V dropped 6 bases and J dropped 5 bases, with 18 bases sitting between them. Germline CDR1 is SGHRS and CDR2 is YFSETQ. It was at deep level that the assay was run. Some 30,000 T cell genomes (around 200 ng DNA) went into each sorted-subset replicate. Sequenced by immunoSEQ multiplex PCR; TCRdb stores in-frame clones only, minus some. The table shows about 2.1 million clones, with roughly 95% occurring only once. In the naive CD8 group, cells lacked CD45RO and were positively selected for CCR7, so terminally differentiated effector memory CD45RA+ cells were left out. Overall study results and limits: Relative to their counterparts shared across all four donors, non-shared clonotypes exhibited diminished generation probabilities.

This receptor was obtained from a man between 18 and 29 years old in good health. Some clones in this sample may be carry-over from other donors' samples. The sample comprised naive CD8+ T cells from PBMCs. The V and J genes are TRBV5-1 and TRBJ2-7; no clear D. The CDR3 is CASTGNGLVDEQYF. DNA of the CDR3: TGCGCCAGCACTGGAAACGGGCTTGTGGACGAGCAGTACTTC.